This passage covers 27 T cell receptor beta chains from one sample sequenced in a study of shared clonotypes between healthy human individuals. The table came from immunoSEQ multiplex PCR; TCRdb's copy has only in-frame clones and leaves some out. The sample records roughly 510,000 clones, around 79% being singletons. The sample taken for sequencing was PBMCs. The receptors were sampled from a woman aged 35 to 49 in good health. Some clones in this sample may be carry-over from other donors' samples.

The chain uses TRBV28 and TRBJ2-3; D perhaps matches TRBD2 (6 bases). In germline, CDR1 is MDHEN, CDR2 SYDVKM. This CDR3 has 14 amino acids. V gave up 3 bases and J gave up 5 bases, with 12 bases separating them. This CDR3 reads CASSLGRRGDTQYF. The CDR3 DNA reads as TGTGCCAGCAGTTTGGGGCGGAGGGGAGATACGCAGTATTTT.

The CDR3 nucleotides read TGTGCCAGCTCACCAATGGTCACGTCAGGGGCAGCTAACTATGGCTACACCTTC. Translation gives CASSPMVTSGAANYGYTF. The chain carries TRBV18 and TRBJ1-2; weak D call: TRBD1 (6 bases). With 2 bases removed from V and 0 bases from J, the gap between germline ends came to 19 bases. The germline V gene encodes CDR1 KGHSH and CDR2 LQKENI. There are 18 residues in the CDR3.

V and J are TRBV25-1 and TRBJ2-5; 8 bases are shared with TRBD2. The J call could be wrong; TRBJ2-7 is a better fit for the DNA end. Germline V gene lookup returns CDR1 MGHDK and CDR2 SYGVNS. The CDR3 consists of 14 residues. The CDR3 loop reads CASTPIAGTYEQYF. The CDR3 DNA reads TGTGCCAGCACCCCCATAGCGGGAACCTACGAGCAGTACTTC.

This clone was seen many times. The chain links TRBV5-4 to TRBJ2-4; 8 positions match TRBD1. CDR3 size: 14 residues. V trimming: 2 bases; J trimming: 6 bases; junction bases outside the gene matches: 4. From germline, CDR1 is SGHNT and CDR2 YYREEE (reference sequence). The CDR3 coding sequence is TGTGCCAGCAGCTTTTGGGACAGGAGAAACATTCAGTACTTC. This translates into CASSFWDRRNIQYF.

The chain joins TRBV19 to TRBJ1-5; TRBD1 matches 8 bases. This CDR3 has 15 residues. V lost 2 bases, J lost 6 bases, and 6 bases stayed unmatched. CDR1 is LNHDA and CDR2 is SQIVND in the germline V gene (reference sequence). The CDR3 DNA follows: TGTGCCAGTAGTATATGGTCAGGGGGCTTTCAGCCCCAGCATTTT. Amino acid sequence: CASSIWSGGFQPQHF.

The rearrangement joins TRBV30 to TRBJ2-1, with 9 bases fitting TRBD2. The V and J ends lost 3 bases and 3 bases, in that order; junction bases with no gene match: 6. Germline V gene data show CDR1 as GTSNPN and CDR2 as SVGIG (reference sequence). This CDR3 region has 15 residues. CDR3 DNA: TGTGCCTGGAGCCTGGCGGGAGGGAACTACAATGAGCAGTTCTTC. Translation gives CAWSLAGGNYNEQFF.

CDR3 coding DNA: TGTGCCAGCAGCCCCGGCCCAACTACGGATACGCAGTATTTT. This codes for CASSPGPTTDTQYF. The rearrangement links TRBV7-9 to TRBJ2-3; no firm D call. Per germline, CDR1 SEHNR and CDR2 FQNEAQ (reference sequence). V lost 5 bases and J lost 6, with 15 bases in between. The CDR3 is 14 amino acids.

A remark on this clone: This specimen includes other DNA sequences encoding the same CDR3. The CDR3 DNA is TGCGCCAGCAGCTCCTCGGGCTCTGGAAACACCATATATTTT. Its translation is CASSSSGSGNTIYF. This chain connects TRBV5-1 to TRBJ1-3; D is undetermined. The germline V and J ends were trimmed by 3 bases and 0 bases, with 7 bases remaining between them. CDR3 length: 14 amino acids. CDR1 and CDR2 from the germline V gene are SGHRS and YFSETQ.

There are many counts of this clone. The chain employs TRBV10-1 and TRBJ2-2, with D tentatively TRBD2 (5 bases). CDR3 length: 13 residues. Looked up from germline, CDR1 is WNHNN and CDR2 is SYGVQD (reference sequence). Trimming took 5 bases from V and 6 from J, leaving 10 bases between them. The DNA of the CDR3 is TGCGCCAGCAGTTCGAGGGCCGCCGGGGAGCTGTTTTTT. Translating gives CASSSRAAGELFF.

This clone was counted once. The rearrangement joins TRBV21-1 to TRBJ2-2; TRBD2, the table's D call, lacks a check against the DNA. TRBV21-1 corresponds to a pseudogene. The CDR3 extends over 16 amino acids. In DNA form, the CDR3 reads TGTGCCAGCAGCAAAGTTAGCGGGGCACTCACCGGGGAGCTGTTTTTT. It codes for CASSKVSGALTGELFF.

The chain carries TRBV9 and TRBJ2-7; a possible D gene is TRBD2 (6 bases). The CDR3 has 14 residues. Per the germline V gene, CDR1 is SGDLS and CDR2 is YYNGEE. V was trimmed by 4 bases and J by 2 bases, leaving 13 bases between them. The CDR3 DNA reads TGTGCCAGCAGCATATCGGGACTTCCCTACGAGCAGTACTTC. Amino acids: CASSISGLPYEQYF. Full variable domain (outside the CDR3, taken from reference TRBV9 and TRBJ2-7): DSGVTQTPKHLITATGQRVTLRCSPRSGDLSVYWYQQSLDQGLQFLIQYYNGEERAKGNILERFSAQQFPDLHSELNLSSLELGDSALYFCASSISGLPYEQYFGPGTRLTVT.

The V gene is TRBV18, the J gene TRBJ1-3; D unclear. The CDR3 length is 16 residues. Deletions cut 2 bases from V and 0 bases from J, with 11 bases between. CDR1 is KGHSH, CDR2 LQKENI, per germline. The CDR3 here is CASSPWQLSSGNTIYF. CDR3 bases: TGTGCCAGCTCACCATGGCAGTTAAGCTCTGGAAACACCATATATTTT.

The chain employs TRBV6-5 and TRBJ2-1; D is uncertain. Germline V lookup: CDR1 MNHEY, CDR2 SVGAGI. V lost 5 bases and J 10 bases, leaving 15 bases between the germline ends. The CDR3 spans 13 residues. The CDR3 DNA sequence: TGTGCCAGCAGTCGTCCGGAGTTTGGGGAGCAGTTCTTC. This gives the protein CASSRPEFGEQFF.

This clone was detected a few times. This CDR3 is CASSYQGEGTEAFF. For the CDR3, the DNA is TGTGCCAGCAGTTACCAAGGGGAGGGGACTGAAGCTTTCTTT. This chain uses TRBV6-5 with TRBJ1-1, with a possible D match to TRBD1 (5 bases). Trimming took off 2 bases at V and 5 bases at J, with 12 bases between the two ends. This CDR3 comprises 14 residues. The V gene's germline CDR1 is MNHEY and CDR2 SVGAGI.

The chain joins TRBV7-9 to TRBJ2-3, with TRBD2 identical over 12 bases. The germline V gene encodes CDR1 SEHNR and CDR2 FQNEAQ (reference sequence). After removal of 5 bases from V and 8 bases from J, the junction contained 11 bases not matched to a gene. The CDR3 runs 16 residues. CDR3 protein: CASSELAGGRRGTQYF. CDR3 coding DNA: TGTGCCAGCAGCGAGCTAGCGGGAGGGCGCAGGGGTACGCAGTATTTT.

The chain combines TRBV11-2 with TRBJ2-6; perhaps TRBD2 as D (7 bases). Germline V gives CDR1 SGHAT, CDR2 FQNNGV. CDR3 size: 16 residues. V lost 5 bases to trimming and J lost 3 bases, with 14 bases between them. CDR3 coding DNA: TGTGCCAGCAGCCACATCGGGGGGCTTGGGGCCAACGTCCTGACTTTC. Its translation: CASSHIGGLGANVLTF.

This chain joins TRBV19 and TRBJ1-2, with a possible D match to TRBD1 (6 bases). The V end lost 3 bases, the J end lost 2 bases, and 13 bases lay between the germline ends. CDR3 length equals 15 residues. The germline V gene encodes CDR1 LNHDA and CDR2 SQIVND (reference sequence). The CDR3 is CASSIGYRENYGYTF. Here the CDR3 DNA reads TGTGCCAGTAGTATCGGATACAGGGAAAACTATGGCTACACCTTC.

The rearrangement links TRBV29-1 to TRBJ2-5; no clear D gene. V lost 7 bases and J lost 2, with 11 bases in between. The CDR3 runs to 12 residues. Germline values: CDR1 SQVTM, CDR2 ANQGSEA. This CDR3 reads CSAGRLQETQYF. In DNA form, the CDR3 reads TGCAGCGCCGGAAGACTTCAAGAGACCCAGTACTTC.

The chain couples TRBV6-1 to TRBJ2-1, with TRBD2 matching over 7 bases. V was clipped by 1 base and J by 4 bases; unmatched bases: 4. Germline V CDR1 and CDR2: MNHNS, SASEGT. The CDR3 has 15 residues. The CDR3 reads CASSEGPSGYNEQFF. As DNA, the CDR3 is TGTGCCAGCAGTGAAGGGCCTAGCGGATACAATGAGCAGTTCTTC.

The gene calls are TRBV27 and TRBJ1-1; D not resolved. Germline V lookup: CDR1 MNHEY, CDR2 SMNVEV (reference sequence). V lost 8 bases, J lost 0 bases, and 10 bases lay in between. This CDR3 has 13 residues. CDR3 in amino acids: CASFDGLNTEAFF. The CDR3 coding sequence is TGTGCCAGCTTCGATGGCTTGAACACTGAAGCTTTCTTT.

The gene calls are TRBV5-1 and TRBJ2-3; 8 bases fit TRBD1. Germline V gene sequence: CDR1 SGHRS, CDR2 YFSETQ. The CDR3 extends over 14 amino acids. The J segment lost 2 bases and the V segment lost 4 bases, leaving 3 bases of the junction unmatched. DNA for the CDR3: TGCGCCAGCAGCAAGGGACAGGACACAGATACGCAGTATTTT. Residues: CASSKGQDTDTQYF.

The V and J genes are TRBV7-9 and TRBJ2-4; TRBD1 agrees at 9 bases. V shed 5 bases and J 7 bases; nucleotides not matched to a gene: 12. This CDR3 region has 16 residues. CDR1 is SEHNR, CDR2 FQNEAQ, per germline (reference sequence). CDR3 nucleotides: TGTGCCAGCAGCCACAGGACAGGGGCCTTGCTTAACATTCAGTACTTC. It specifies CASSHRTGALLNIQYF.

This sequence joins TRBV30 and TRBJ2-2; 10 nucleotides align to TRBD2. This CDR3 is built from 19 residues. Unmatched junction bases numbered 17, after V lost 0 bases and J lost 7 bases. The germline CDR1 and CDR2 sequences are GTSNPN and SVGIG (reference sequence). CDR3 in amino acids: CAWSVRGRASGSLGGELFF. The CDR3 coding sequence is TGTGCCTGGAGTGTACGGGGCCGGGCTAGCGGGAGCCTTGGCGGGGAGCTGTTTTTT.

Note on this clone: The sample carries other DNA sequences with the same CDR3. The J gene is TRBJ2-1, the V gene TRBV7-2; no reliable D call. V lost 3 bases to trimming and J lost 0 bases, with 6 bases between them. Germline V gene data show CDR1 as SGHTA and CDR2 as FQGNSA. The CDR3 spans 14 residues. This CDR3 reads CASSLASSYNEQFF. DNA for the CDR3: TGTGCCAGCAGCTTGGCGAGCTCCTACAATGAGCAGTTCTTC. Full variable domain (rest looked up from reference TRBV7-2 and TRBJ2-1): GAGVSQSPSNKVTEKGKDVELRCDPISGHTALYWYRQSLGQGLEFLIYFQGNSAPDKSGLPSDRFSAERTGGSVSTLTIQRTQQEDSAVYLCASSLASSYNEQFFGPGTRLTVL.

J is TRBJ2-5 and V is TRBV6-5; 9 positions agree with TRBD2. The CDR3 spans 14 residues. V lost 5 bases and J lost 8; bases outside the gene matches: 9. The germline CDR1 and CDR2 sequences are MNHEY and SVGAGI. The CDR3 nucleotides read TGTGCCAGCAGTCCAGCCAGCGGGGGGATAACCCAGTACTTC. This gives the protein CASSPASGGITQYF.

The chain has TRBV27 and TRBJ2-5; D might be TRBD2 (5 bases). The V end lost 4 bases, the J end lost 5 bases, and 14 bases lay between the germline ends. The CDR3 loop spans 14 amino acids. Germline CDR1 MNHEY, CDR2 SMNVEV (reference sequence). The CDR3 spells CASSSDPPGETQYF. The CDR3 coding sequence is TGTGCCAGCAGTTCGGACCCCCCGGGGGAGACCCAGTACTTC.

The V and J genes are TRBV2 and TRBJ2-1; TRBD1 might be the D (6 bases). V was clipped by 6 bases and J by 5 bases, with 14 bases between them. From germline, CDR1 is SNHLY and CDR2 FYNNEI. The length of the CDR3 is 14 residues. This CDR3 reads CASRSRDMDNEQFF. CDR3 sequence (DNA): TGTGCCAGCAGATCCCGGGACATGGACAATGAGCAGTTCTTC.